This T cell receptor (beta chain) stems from a study of Graves' ophthalmopathy and Graves' hyperthyroidism. V trimming: 7 bases; J trimming: 4 bases; junction bases outside the gene matches: 8. The CDR3 is 16 residues long. Germline CDR1 reads LGHNT; CDR2 reads FRNRAP. Beta-chain TCR CDR3 regions were amplified from RNA transcripts. Second-round multiplex PCR came after a first-round RT-PCR that employed HTBI primers. TCRdb itself ran the multiplex PCR reads through MiXCR, one entry per CDR3 protein. The table records 350,000 or so distinct CDR3 sequences, about 17% of them present only once. This clonotype was detected many times. Antigen: not known. Study outcomes and limitations: Most thyroid-expanded clonotypes exceeding 0.001 frequency were also found in blood.

V gene TRBV12-5 combines with J gene TRBJ2-5, with 14 bases lining up with TRBD2. The receptor was isolated from an adult man with Graves' ophthalmopathy. The sample consisted of peripheral blood. CDR3 loop: CASAPGTSGSTETQYF. Here the CDR3 DNA reads TGTGCTAGTGCCCCCGGGACTAGCGGGAGTACAGAGACCCAGTACTTC. The full variable domain, completed using reference TRBV12-5 and TRBJ2-5, is DARVTQTPRHKVTEMGQEVTMRCQPILGHNTVFWYRQTMMQGLELLAYFRNRAPLDDSGMPKDRFSAEMPDATLATLKIQPSEPRDSAVYFCASAPGTSGSTETQYFGPGTRLLVL.